This T cell receptor beta chain was recorded in a study of shared clonotypes between healthy human individuals (TCRdb year 2020). Regarding the study in general: The cohort comprised a couple of women and a few men aged 18 to 49 years. For each donor, CD4 naive and CD4 memory were each run on three plates, CD8 naive on two plates, and CD8 memory on one plate. The study deeply sequenced blood TCR repertoires of 5 or 6 healthy adults to estimate repertoire size and the extent of clonotype sharing between individuals. Between about 0.85 and 8.9 billion PBMCs per donor were obtained by leukapheresis. Different laboratories and diverse techniques were used to prepare libraries and sequence TCR repertoires, to increase sequencing depth and limit assay-specific biases. Summary of the overall study and its limitations: Incomplete sequencing was indicated by rarefaction of sorted-subset datasets, despite the large sequencing depth. Sampling was limited to blood, and TCR repertoires in tissue likely differ from TCR repertoires in blood. The genetic and exposure-history diversity represented was limited by the small number of donors. Higher generation probabilities were observed for clonotypes shared by all four sorted-subset donors than for non-shared clonotypes. Based on pairwise subsampling, the degree of clonotype sharing among donors was expected to be affected by sequencing depth. Across a few donors, around 5% of naive CD4, roughly 3.4% of naive CD8, about 2.3% of memory CD4, and roughly 0.4% of memory CD8 clonotypes were shared. Estimated clonotype richness was generally larger for naive than for memory subsets.

CDR1 and CDR2 (WNHNN, SYGVQD) derive from the germline V gene (reference sequence). The CDR3 sequence holds 13 residues, the cysteine and phenylalanine included. Here the CDR3 DNA is all that survives: 39 bases in frame from base 1. The junction shows trimming of 2 bases on V and 6 bases on J, plus 10 bases between the germline ends. A word on this clone: Its antigen has not been determined. No per-base quality is available; no much larger clone lies one base away.

The donors were healthy, HIV-negative adults who had no recently reported acute infections or vaccinations. All donors were Caucasian adults living in Nashville, Tennessee, USA. CD4+ T cells were enriched by magnetic negative selection; naive cells were then positively selected on CD45RA, and the negative fraction formed the memory subset. Blood was collected by leukapheresis, and PBMCs were isolated by Ficoll-Histopaque density gradient centrifugation and then cryopreserved in liquid nitrogen vapor phase. Analytical flow cytometry was used to check the purity and quantity of every magnetically sorted T cell population. From each sorted fraction, genomic DNA was isolated and quantified by UV absorbance on a Nanodrop 2000c. Using the deep immunoSEQ assay, multiplex PCR amplified TCR CDR3 regions from genomic DNA. Extracted genomic DNA from each cell subset was spread evenly across all wells of several immunoSEQ 96-well plates, with each plate serving as a replicate. Each replicate PCR for sorted subsets received about 210 ng genomic DNA, equal to roughly 33,000 T cell genomes. The purified libraries were quantified using a Qubit 3.0 fluorometer, sized with a Bioanalyzer 2100, and then quantified again using the KAPA Library Quantification kit. Every immunoSEQ 96-well plate was sequenced on a separate single-read 150-cycle Illumina NextSeq 550 flow cell. As for how the authors treated the data: Because only junctional sequences without quality scores were contained in the immunoSEQ output, filtering matching that applied to full-length reads could not be performed. To assign V/J genes and CDR3, sequences were annotated using PyIR, a Python wrapper for IgBLAST v1.9, with IMGT germline references. Reads were filtered out if the reads had weak V/J assignments (E-value above 1e-6), no CDR3, stop codons, out-of-frame junctions, or ambiguous translated residues. V3J clonotypes were defined by identical inferred V gene, J gene, and CDR3 amino acid sequence. To compute the percentage overlap between repertoires, the number of shared unique clonotypes was divided by the size of the smaller repertoire. RTK rarefaction, the Chao1 estimator, and Recon v2.1 estimates of unobserved clonotypes were used to assess repertoire richness. Generation probabilities were computed with OLGA for all TCRbeta clonotypes obtained by the gDNA method from several donors. Entries here come from immuneACCESS through TCRdb and include only in-frame sequences with V and J called. Some clones fail to appear in such tables; in the studies checked, an unresolved V gene covers under half of the shortfall, and the cause of the remainder is unknown. V, J and clone size reflect that table, while D and trimming were determined from the DNA. A total of 2 million to 2.5 million clones appear in this sample, about 94% of them only once. The top ten hold roughly 0.13% of the sample.

The V and J genes are TRBV10-1 and TRBJ1-1, with the D segment identity uncertain. The sample taken for sequencing was naive CD4+ T cells sorted from blood. What this sample's cell subset or site label stands for: CD45RA+ positively selected. This TCR was recovered from a man between 18 and 29 years old in good health. The CDR3 region: CASSERVAAEAFF. In nucleotides, the sequence is TGCGCCAGCAGTGAGAGGGTAGCGGCTGAAGCTTTCTTT.